The 7 T cell receptor beta chains in this list originate from one sample, sequenced in a study of T-cell memory formation after mild COVID-19. MiXCR, applied by TCRdb to the 5' RACE reads, yields one record per CDR3 protein. The sample yields some 600,000 distinct CDR3 sequences, 17% seen once. The specimen was PBMCs or a T cell subset sorted from them (not recorded which). The receptors originated from an adult woman who had mild COVID-19 (a few samples of this study predate the infection). Cell type and time point are not known.

V usage is TRBV7-6 and J usage is TRBJ2-5; 10 nucleotides match TRBD1. Germline CDR1 reads SGHVS; CDR2 reads FNYEAQ. With V trimmed by 5 bases and J by 5 bases, 8 bases remained unmatched. The CDR3 totals 15 residues. The CDR3 reads CASSPRDRGWETQYF. CDR3 DNA sequence: TGTGCCAGCAGCCCCCGGGACAGGGGTTGGGAGACCCAGTACTTC.

This rearrangement joins TRBV5-1 to TRBJ2-7; maybe TRBD2 (6 bases). This CDR3 has 15 amino acids. V lost 4 bases and J 5 bases, leaving 19 bases between the germline ends. Germline V gene lookup returns CDR1 SGHRS and CDR2 YFSETQ. This chain's CDR3 is CASSRGPGELHEQYF. CDR3 DNA sequence: TGCGCCAGCAGCCGGGGCCCGGGGGAACTCCACGAGCAGTACTTC.

The chain couples TRBV6-5 to TRBJ1-1, with TRBD1 as a possible D gene (5 bases). The germline V gene encodes CDR1 MNHEY and CDR2 SVGAGI. With 5 bases removed from V and 11 bases from J, the gap between germline ends came to 12 bases. The CDR3 spans 11 residues. CDR3 sequence: CASSQGVDAFF. The CDR3 nucleotides read TGTGCCAGCAGTCAAGGGGTGGATGCTTTCTTT.

A few counts support this clonotype. The chain recombines TRBV5-5 with TRBJ2-2; perhaps D is TRBD1 or TRBD2 (6 bases each). The CDR3 is made up of 14 amino acids. Trimming stripped 5 bases from V and 8 bases from J, with 16 bases between. CDR1 SGHKS and CDR2 YYEKEE come from the germline V gene (reference sequence). The CDR3 spells CASREGHLGGELFF. DNA for the CDR3: TGTGCCAGCAGGGAGGGACATCTTGGGGGGGAGCTGTTTTTT.

V usage is TRBV15 and J usage is TRBJ2-7, with 9 bases matching TRBD2. Per the germline V gene, CDR1 is LNHNV and CDR2 is YYDKDF (reference sequence). V was pared by 0 bases and J by 2 bases, with 5 bases of the junction left unmatched. The CDR3 has 16 amino acids. CDR3 nucleotide sequence: TGTGCCACCAGCAGAGATATATCTAGCGGGACCTACGAGCAGTACTTC. Translated, it gives CATSRDISSGTYEQYF.

This clonotype was observed a few times. The chain joins TRBV29-1 to TRBJ2-3; TRBD2 agrees at 16 bases. The CDR3 length is 17 residues. Germline CDR1 SQVTM, CDR2 ANQGSEA. V shed 7 bases and J 4 bases; nucleotides not matched to a gene: 11. The CDR3 DNA is TGCAGCGCTGCCGGGACTAGCGGGAGGGCCCCCCCAGATACGCAGTATTTT. It is translated as CSAAGTSGRAPPDTQYF.

There are many counts of this clonotype. V is TRBV7-9 and J is TRBJ2-5, with a possible D match to TRBD2 (5 bases). V was shortened by 4 bases and J by 2 bases, with 5 bases between the two germline ends. CDR1 and CDR2 (germline): SEHNR, FQNEAQ (reference sequence). The CDR3 has 12 residues. CDR3 protein: CASSWEQETQYF. CDR3 bases: TGTGCCAGCAGCTGGGAGCAAGAGACCCAGTACTTC.